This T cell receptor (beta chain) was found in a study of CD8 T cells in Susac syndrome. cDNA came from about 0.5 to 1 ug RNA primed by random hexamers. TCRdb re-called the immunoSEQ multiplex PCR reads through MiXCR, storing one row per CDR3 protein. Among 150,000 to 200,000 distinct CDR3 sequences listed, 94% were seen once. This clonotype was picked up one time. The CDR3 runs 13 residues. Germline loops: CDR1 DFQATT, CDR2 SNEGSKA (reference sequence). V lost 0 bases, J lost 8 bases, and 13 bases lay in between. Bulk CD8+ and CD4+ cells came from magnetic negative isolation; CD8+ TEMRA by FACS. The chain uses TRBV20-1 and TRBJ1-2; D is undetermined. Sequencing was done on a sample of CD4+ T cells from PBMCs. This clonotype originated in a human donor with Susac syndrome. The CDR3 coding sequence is TGCAGTGCTAGAGATTCCACTAAAATGGGCTACACCTTC. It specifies CSARDSTKMGYTF.